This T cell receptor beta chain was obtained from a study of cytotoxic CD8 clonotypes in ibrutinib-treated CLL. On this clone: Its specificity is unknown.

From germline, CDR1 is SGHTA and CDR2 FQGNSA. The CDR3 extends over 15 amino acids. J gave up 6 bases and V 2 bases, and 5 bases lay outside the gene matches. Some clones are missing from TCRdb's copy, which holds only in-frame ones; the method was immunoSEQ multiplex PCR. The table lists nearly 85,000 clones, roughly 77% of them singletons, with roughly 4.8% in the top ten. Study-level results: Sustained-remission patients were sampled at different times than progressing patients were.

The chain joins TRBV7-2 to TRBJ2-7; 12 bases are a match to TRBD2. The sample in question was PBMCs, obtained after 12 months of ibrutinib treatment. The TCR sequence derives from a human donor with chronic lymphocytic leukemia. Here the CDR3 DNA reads TGTGCCAGCAGCTTAACTGGACTAGCGGGGATCGAGCAGTACTTC. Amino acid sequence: CASSLTGLAGIEQYF. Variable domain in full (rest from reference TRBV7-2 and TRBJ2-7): GAGVSQSPSNKVTEKGKDVELRCDPISGHTALYWYRQSLGQGLEFLIYFQGNSAPDKSGLPSDRFSAERTGGSVSTLTIQRTQQEDSAVYLCASSLTGLAGIEQYFGPGTRLTVT.